The 16 T cell receptor beta chains presented below share a single source sample, sequenced in a study of CD8 T cells in Susac syndrome. Reverse transcription of roughly 0.45 to 1 ug RNA used random hexamers. A single record per CDR3 protein comes from TCRdb applying MiXCR to the immunoSEQ multiplex PCR reads. Of about 76,000 distinct CDR3 sequences listed, approximately 95% are singletons. The sequenced material came from CD8+ T cells from PBMCs. The receptors come from a human donor with Susac syndrome.

The chain joins TRBV5-4 to TRBJ2-7; 8 bases fit TRBD1. The V and J ends lost 2 bases and 2 bases, in that order; junction bases with no gene match: 6. The length of the CDR3 is 15 residues. Germline lookup yields CDR1 SGHNT and CDR2 YYREEE (reference sequence). CDR3 amino acids: CASSLGQGATYEQYF. CDR3 bases: TGTGCCAGCAGCTTAGGACAGGGAGCCACCTACGAGCAGTACTTC.

This chain joins TRBV10-3 and TRBJ2-1; no definite D call. CDR1 is ENHRY, CDR2 SYGVKD, per germline. V shed 6 bases and J shed 3 bases, with 12 bases lying between them. This CDR3 region has 14 residues. CDR3 DNA sequence: TGTGCCATCAGACCCTGGGGTTTCTACAATGAGCAGTTCTTC. It codes for CAIRPWGFYNEQFF.

The chain recombines TRBV12-3 or TRBV12-4 with TRBJ2-7; 8 nucleotides line up with TRBD2. The CDR3 spans 18 residues. J was trimmed by 0 bases and V by 3 bases; bases with no gene match: 13. CDR3 nucleotide sequence: TGTGCCAGCAGTTTTTGGGGGCTAGCGGGCCTACACTCCTACGAGCAGTACTTC. Amino acids: CASSFWGLAGLHSYEQYF.

This chain links TRBV7-2 with TRBJ2-1, with D perhaps matching TRBD2 (5 bases). V dropped 5 bases and J dropped 5 bases, with 16 bases sitting between them. The length of the CDR3 is 15 residues. Germline-derived CDR1 and CDR2 are SGHTA and FQGNSA. The CDR3 loop reads CASSTPRGADNEQFF. CDR3 nucleotide sequence: TGTGCCAGCAGCACCCCTCGGGGAGCGGACAATGAGCAGTTCTTC.

The chain employs TRBV4-1 and TRBJ1-2, with 11 bases lining up with TRBD1. There are 16 residues in the CDR3. The V gene's germline CDR1 is MGHRA and CDR2 YSYEKL. With V trimmed by 0 bases and J by 5 bases, 5 bases remained unmatched. CDR3 nucleotides: TGCGCCAGCAGCCAAGAATTGGGACAGGGGGTTTATGGCTACACCTTC. This gives the protein CASSQELGQGVYGYTF.

The V gene is TRBV5-1, the J gene TRBJ1-1; no definite D call. Trimming left V 1 base short and J 3 bases short, with 10 bases between. CDR3 size: 14 residues. Germline V gene lookup returns CDR1 SGHRS and CDR2 YFSETQ. The CDR3 sequence is CASSLTGLDTEAFF. The DNA of the CDR3 is TGCGCCAGCAGCTTGACGGGGTTGGACACTGAAGCTTTCTTT.

V gene TRBV15 combines with J gene TRBJ2-3, with D possibly being TRBD2 (5 bases). Trimming took 5 bases from V and 2 from J, leaving 14 bases between them. Per germline, CDR1 LNHNV and CDR2 YYDKDF (reference sequence). The CDR3 spans 15 residues. CDR3 nucleotides: TGTGCCACCAGCTCGGACTCGAAATTCACAGATACGCAGTATTTT. Its translation: CATSSDSKFTDTQYF. The whole variable domain, filled in from reference TRBV15 and TRBJ2-3, reads DAMVIQNPRYQVTQFGKPVTLSCSQTLNHNVMYWYQQKSSQAPKLLFHYYDKDFNNEADTPDNFQSRRPNTSFCFLDIRSPGLGDTAMYLCATSSDSKFTDTQYFGPGTRLTVL.

This chain links TRBV6-2 or TRBV6-3 with TRBJ1-5; D remains ambiguous. The CDR3 runs 12 residues. Trimming took off 5 bases at V and 8 bases at J, with 10 bases between the two ends. CDR1 and CDR2 (germline): MNHEY, SVGEGT. The CDR3 is CASSNIREPQHF. Here the CDR3 DNA reads TGTGCCAGCAGTAACATCAGAGAGCCCCAGCATTTT.

The CDR3 region is CASSSPREDLTF. For the CDR3, the DNA is TGTGCCAGCAGCTCGCCTCGGGAAGACCTGACTTTC. The V call is TRBV7-9, the J call TRBJ2-6; D is perhaps TRBD2 (5 bases). The germline V gene encodes CDR1 SEHNR and CDR2 FQNEAQ (reference sequence). This CDR3 contains 12 residues. V was shortened by 4 bases and J by 15 bases, with 13 bases between the two germline ends.

This clonotype was counted a single time. The chain is built from TRBV20-1 and TRBJ2-1; 12 bases match TRBD1. This CDR3 is 19 amino acids long. Per germline, CDR1 DFQATT and CDR2 SNEGSKA (reference sequence). J lost 8 bases, V lost 3 bases, and 20 bases had no gene match. The CDR3 coding sequence is TGCAGTGCTAGTCCTCATTCGCCGGGACAGGGGGCACTAGCGCATGAGCAGTTCTTC. It yields the protein CSASPHSPGQGALAHEQFF.

This clonotype has a single count. The chain links TRBV5-1 to TRBJ2-7; possibly TRBD1 for D (6 bases). The length of the CDR3 is 14 residues. V was pared by 3 bases and J by 3 bases, with 13 bases between. Germline V gives CDR1 SGHRS, CDR2 YFSETQ. This CDR3 reads CASSSVDSRYEQYF. CDR3 bases: TGCGCCAGCAGCTCGGTGGACAGCCGCTACGAGCAGTACTTC.

This sequence joins TRBV24-1 and TRBJ1-2, with D possibly matching TRBD1 (5 bases). Germline V gives CDR1 KGHDR, CDR2 SFDVKD. The V end was cut by 2 bases, the J end by 3 bases, with 12 bases between. The CDR3 has 15 residues. DNA of the CDR3: TGTGCCACCAGTGATTCCCGGGACGCGGACTATGGCTACACCTTC. Translated: CATSDSRDADYGYTF.

The chain couples TRBV20-1 to TRBJ2-1; tentative D call: TRBD1 (6 bases). The CDR3 contains 17 residues. Germline V lookup: CDR1 DFQATT, CDR2 SNEGSKA (reference sequence). Trimming removed 3 bases from V and 4 bases from J, with 22 bases in between. The CDR3 is CSASSRDRPGTYNEQFF. The CDR3, as DNA: TGCAGTGCTAGTTCCCGGGATCGCCCGGGGACATACAATGAGCAGTTCTTC.

The sample holds a few counts of this clonotype. The chain joins TRBV5-6 to TRBJ2-7; D might be TRBD2 (6 bases). This CDR3 is built from 15 residues. The V gene lost 3 bases and the J gene lost 0 bases, with 13 bases spanning the gap. Germline assignment: CDR1 SGHDT and CDR2 YYEEEE. The CDR3 coding sequence is TGTGCCAGCAGCTACGCCGGGACTCCCTCCTACGAGCAGTACTTC. Amino acid sequence: CASSYAGTPSYEQYF.

The chain employs TRBV28 and TRBJ2-1; D may be TRBD1 (6 bases). Trimming removed 8 bases at V and 6 bases at J, with 14 bases between. This CDR3 region has 13 residues. Germline CDR1 and CDR2: MDHEN and SYDVKM. The CDR3 region is CASDSGAFNEQFF. The CDR3 nucleotides are TGTGCCAGCGATTCAGGGGCGTTCAATGAGCAGTTCTTC.

This clonotype was observed once. The chain uses TRBV20-1 and TRBJ2-7; TRBD2 matches at 10 bases. This CDR3 spans 15 amino acids. Losses at the gene ends were 1 base for V and 0 bases for J; bases not matched to a gene: 3. Germline CDR1 is DFQATT and CDR2 is SNEGSKA (reference sequence). DNA for the CDR3: TGCAGTGCTAGAGGACTAGCGGGCCGCTCCTACGAGCAGTACTTC. Its protein product is CSARGLAGRSYEQYF.